This TCR beta chain was retrieved from a study of OX40 agonist ivuxolimab in advanced cancers. Study context: While on treatment, patients had intravenous ivuxolimab at 0.01 to 10 mg/kg every 2 weeks. General study points: CD8+ T cells were the subset that, on average, had more expanded clones than CD4+. Clonal expansion in partial responders at 0.1-3.0 mg/kg ranked among the lowest. Clonal expansion was seen in CD4+ and CD8+ blood T cells by week 6 at 0.1 to 3.0 mg/kg.

Germline lookup yields CDR1 LNHNV and CDR2 YYDKDF (reference sequence). The CDR3 sequence is 16 residues long. V was pared by 3 bases and J by 4 bases, with 6 bases of the junction left unmatched. Only in-frame clones appear in the TCRdb table, and some are missing; sequencing was by immunoSEQ multiplex PCR. Here the sample spans around 63,000 clones, more than 80% being singletons. Notes on this clone: Its cognate antigen is unknown.

This material consisted of CD4+ or CD8+ T cells sorted from blood, taken in a trial of the OX40 agonist ivuxolimab. The gene calls are TRBV15 and TRBJ2-2; 9 bases map to TRBD1. This TCR was sampled from an adult with an advanced solid tumor such as melanoma, head and neck, liver or kidney cancer. CDR3 protein: CATSRAGTGITGELFF. As DNA, the CDR3 is TGTGCCACCAGCAGGGCCGGGACAGGGATCACCGGGGAGCTGTTTTTT.